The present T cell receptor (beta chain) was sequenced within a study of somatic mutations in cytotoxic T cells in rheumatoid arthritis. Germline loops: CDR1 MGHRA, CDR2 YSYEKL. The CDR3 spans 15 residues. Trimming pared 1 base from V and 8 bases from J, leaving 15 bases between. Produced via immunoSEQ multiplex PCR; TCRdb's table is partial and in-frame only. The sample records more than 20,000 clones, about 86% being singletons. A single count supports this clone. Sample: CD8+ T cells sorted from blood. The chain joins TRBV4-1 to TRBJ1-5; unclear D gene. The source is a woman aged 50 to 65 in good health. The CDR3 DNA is TGCGCCAGCAGCCAAGTTGAGGGTATGGAAAAGCCCCAGCATTTT. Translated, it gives CASSQVEGMEKPQHF.